This section outlines one TCR beta chain sequence together with its context. Its target is unknown. This CDR3 is built from 13 residues. CDR1 is SGHTS, CDR2 YDEGEE, per germline. J lost 7 bases, V lost 4 bases, and 2 bases had no gene match. PCR used 60 Vbeta primers and 13 Jbeta primers. Generated by immunoSEQ multiplex PCR, the TCRdb table keeps only in-frame clones and is missing some. Of a few hundred thousand clones listed, approximately 82% were seen once; the top ten hold approximately 8.4%. This entry is derived from a study of cytomegalovirus exposure and HLA in healthy donors. Unrecorded immune exposure was likely among donors, who were nominally healthy when sampled. Broader study findings: Researchers reported that a few CMV-associated chains were confirmed in vitro as CMV antigen-specific.

Sequenced sample: PBMCs. The receptor was isolated from a woman aged 60 to 75 in good health and CMV-seropositive. The gene calls are TRBV5-8 and TRBJ1-4; TRBD1 agrees at 9 bases. CDR3: CASSADRGEKLFF. The CDR3 nucleotides are TGTGCCAGCAGCGCGGACAGGGGTGAAAAACTGTTTTTT. Combining the CDR3 with reference TRBV5-8 and TRBJ1-4 gives the whole variable domain EAGVTQSPTHLIKTRGQQATLRCSPISGHTSVYWYQQALGLGLQFLLWYDEGEERNRGNFPPRFSGRQFPNYSSELNVNALELEDSALYLCASSADRGEKLFFGSGTQLSVL.